This T cell receptor beta chain was retrieved from a study of Tregs in tolerant kidney transplant recipients. In the study overall: CD4+CD25+CD127- cells came from approximately 3-day belatacept mixed lymphocyte reactions, some with roughly 5-day graft donor restimulation. Antibodies separated recipient from donor cells. Study-wide results and limits: Biological reproducibility was not directly addressed, but technical replication error appeared minimal.

Using immunoSEQ multiplex PCR, the repertoire was profiled, and TCRdb retains in-frame clones only, with some absent. The sample has just under 45,000 clones; 95% are singletons. Per germline, CDR1 SGHDT and CDR2 YYEEEE. Trimming took off 5 bases at V and 3 bases at J, with 14 bases between the two ends. The CDR3 length is 14 residues. On this clone: Its antigen is undetermined.

This TCR was recovered from a human donor in good health. This chain connects TRBV5-6 to TRBJ1-2; possible D gene TRBD1, 5 bases. The source material was Tregs from blood cultured with allogeneic cells. CDR3: CASRTRGRDYGYTF. The CDR3 nucleotides are TGTGCCAGCAGAACACGGGGGAGAGACTATGGCTACACCTTC.